Presented here are 3 T cell receptor beta chains from one specimen sequenced in a study of shared clonotypes between healthy human individuals. Profiling relied on immunoSEQ multiplex PCR, and the TCRdb table lists in-frame clones only, not all of them. Of about 1 million clones in the sample, about four fifths were seen once. Sequenced input: memory CD4+ T cells from PBMCs. Subset meaning: CD45RA-negative fraction. All receptors derive from a man aged 18 to 29 in good health. Some clones in this sample may be carry-over from other donors' samples.

In its sample, this clone was seen once. Written as DNA, the CDR3 is TGTGCCTGGAGTGTTGGTTCTCAGGGGTCATCACGGCTAGCCAAAAACATTCAGTACTTC. This translates into CAWSVGSQGSSRLAKNIQYF. V and J are TRBV30 and TRBJ2-4; maybe TRBD1 (6 bases). The V end was cut by 0 bases, the J end by 0 bases, with 24 bases between. The CDR3 loop spans 20 amino acids. Germline CDR1 reads GTSNPN; CDR2 reads SVGIG (reference sequence).

V gene TRBV5-1 combines with J gene TRBJ2-2; weak D call: TRBD1 (5 bases). CDR1 and CDR2 from the germline V gene are SGHRS and YFSETQ. The CDR3 is 14 residues long. Trimming removed 1 base from V and 5 bases from J, with 9 bases in between. The CDR3 nucleotides are TGCGCCAGCAGCTTGAGGTCAGGGACCGGGGAGCTGTTTTTT. Translating gives CASSLRSGTGELFF.

The chain has TRBV29-1 and TRBJ1-1, with D possibly TRBD1 on 5 matching bases. The CDR3 contains 14 residues. Germline CDR1 reads SQVTM; CDR2 reads ANQGSEA. The V end was cut by 5 bases, the J end by 0 bases, with 13 bases between. The CDR3 region has the DNA TGCAGCGTTCCAACATGGGGGATGAACACTGAAGCTTTCTTT. Protein sequence: CSVPTWGMNTEAFF.